This T cell receptor beta chain was found in a study of T cell repertoires in cytomegalovirus infection. TCRdb called the reads again in MiXCR, with one record for every CDR3 protein. The table includes tens of thousands of distinct CDR3 sequences, less than 30% detected once. A remark on this clonotype: The antigen remains undetermined.

Looked up from germline, CDR1 is SGHVS and CDR2 is FNYEAQ. Trimming took 2 bases from V and 5 from J; bases not matched to a gene: 8. The CDR3 consists of 15 residues. The sequence was collected from a human donor in good health (CMV status not recorded). Some clones in this sample may be carry-over from other donors' samples. J is TRBJ2-7 and V is TRBV7-6, with 8 positions matching TRBD2. The sample in question was CD8+ T cells from cultured PBMCs, obtained from culture after CMV antigen stimulation. CDR3 in DNA: TGTGCCAGCAGCTTAAGGGGCGGCGGGGGGAACGAGCAGTACTTC. This codes for CASSLRGGGGNEQYF.